This record looks at one T cell receptor beta chain sequence and its context. The CDR3 sequence is 14 residues long. Germline V gene data show CDR1 as SGHRS and CDR2 as YFSETQ. The V segment lost 4 bases and the J segment 4 bases; nucleotides outside the gene matches: 7. These data originate in a study of blood T cell repertoires in COVID-19. Turning to the study itself: Some COVID-19 samples were acute and others convalescent; all came from the United States, Italy and Spain.

This table comes from immunoSEQ multiplex PCR, and its TCRdb copy is limited to in-frame clones, with some not included. This repertoire shows about 130,000 clones, roughly 80% found once; its top ten account for around 17%. The chain carries TRBV5-1 and TRBJ1-1; 7 bases fit TRBD1. The sequenced material came from peripheral blood. The clonotype originates from a woman between 50 and 59 years old with acute or convalescent COVID-19. The CDR3 region has the DNA TGCGCCAGCAGCGATACAGGGGACCTCACTGAAGCTTTCTTT. It is translated as CASSDTGDLTEAFF. The full variable domain, its missing parts supplied by reference TRBV5-1 and TRBJ1-1, is KAGVTQTPRYLIKTRGQQVTLSCSPISGHRSVSWYQQTPGQGLQFLFEYFSETQRNKGNFPGRFSGRQFSNSRSEMNVSTLELGDSALYLCASSDTGDLTEAFFGQGTRLTVV.